These 14 T cell receptor beta chains share one sample of origin, sequenced in a study of OX40 agonist ivuxolimab in advanced cancers. Produced via immunoSEQ multiplex PCR; TCRdb's table is partial and in-frame only. The sample has 98,000 or so clones, more than 85% seen once. The sequences come from CD4+ or CD8+ T cells sorted from blood, collected in a trial of the OX40 agonist ivuxolimab. The receptors were sampled from an adult with an advanced solid tumor such as melanoma, head and neck, liver or kidney cancer.

The chain combines TRBV19 with TRBJ1-4, with no clear D. This CDR3 is 13 amino acids long. Germline V gene data show CDR1 as LNHDA and CDR2 as SQIVND (reference sequence). The germline V and J ends were trimmed by 6 bases and 13 bases, with 18 bases remaining between them. The DNA for the CDR3 is TGTGCCAGTAGCAGCAACTCAGGCGTGAGACTGTTTTTT. This codes for CASSSNSGVRLFF. Combining the CDR3 with reference TRBV19 and TRBJ1-4 gives the whole variable domain DGGITQSPKYLFRKEGQNVTLSCEQNLNHDAMYWYRQDPGQGLRLIYYSQIVNDFQKGDIAEGYSVSREKKESFPLTVTSAQKNPTAFYLCASSSNSGVRLFFGSGTQLSVL.

This clone was detected only once. The V gene is TRBV5-8, the J gene TRBJ1-5; D gene ambiguous. Trimming took 4 bases from V and 4 from J, leaving 15 bases between them. The CDR3 has 15 residues. In germline, CDR1 is SGHTS, CDR2 YDEGEE. CDR3 nucleotides: TGTGCCAGCAGCCGGACGGGGAAGGGAAATCAGCCCCAGCATTTT. Its translation is CASSRTGKGNQPQHF.

The chain links TRBV7-8 to TRBJ1-1; D gene ambiguous. The germline V gene has CDR1 SGHVS and CDR2 FQNEAQ. The CDR3 is 16 residues long. V dropped 5 bases and J dropped 1 base, with 17 bases sitting between them. In nucleotides, the CDR3 is TGTGCCAGCAGCGAAAGAGGAGGCGTGGGGAACACTGAAGCTTTCTTT. It codes for CASSERGGVGNTEAFF.

The J gene is TRBJ1-1, the V gene TRBV7-2, with D possibly TRBD1 on 5 matching bases. The germline CDR1 and CDR2 sequences are SGHTA and FQGNSA. The V and J ends lost 5 bases and 3 bases respectively, with 13 bases between them. CDR3 length equals 14 residues. In nucleotides, the CDR3 is TGTGCCAGCAGCCCTCGACCGGGGGACACTGAAGCTTTCTTT. Translation gives CASSPRPGDTEAFF.

The chain uses TRBV5-1 and TRBJ1-1, with D unclear. This CDR3 is built from 13 residues. Per germline, CDR1 SGHRS and CDR2 YFSETQ. V lost 0 bases, J lost 3 bases, and 6 bases lay in between. CDR3 sequence reads: CASSLASYTEAFF. CDR3 nucleotide sequence: TGCGCCAGCAGCTTGGCCAGCTACACTGAAGCTTTCTTT.

The table lists this clone with a count of one. The chain has TRBV5-6 and TRBJ2-3; maybe TRBD1 (6 bases). The V gene's germline CDR1 is SGHDT and CDR2 YYEEEE. Deletions cut 5 bases from V and 5 bases from J, with 15 bases between. This CDR3 comprises 14 residues. CDR3 in amino acids: CASSSFYREDTQYF. The CDR3 region has the DNA TGTGCCAGCAGTTCCTTCTACAGGGAAGATACGCAGTATTTT.

The chain recombines TRBV7-9 with TRBJ1-1, with 7 nucleotides matching TRBD1. CDR3 length equals 17 residues. The J segment lost 4 bases and the V segment lost 4 bases, leaving 15 bases of the junction unmatched. Germline CDR1 and CDR2: SEHNR and FQNEAQ (reference sequence). The CDR3 loop reads CASSSAGRGQGGTEAFF. CDR3 DNA sequence: TGTGCCAGCAGCTCTGCGGGTAGGGGGCAGGGTGGCACTGAAGCTTTCTTT. The variable domain in full, completed from reference TRBV7-9 and TRBJ1-1, reads DTGVSQNPRHKITKRGQNVTFRCDPISEHNRLYWYRQTLGQGPEFLTYFQNEAQLEKSRLLSDRFSAERPKGSFSTLEIQRTEQGDSAMYLCASSSAGRGQGGTEAFFGQGTRLTVV.

The V and J genes are TRBV5-1 and TRBJ2-6; TRBD2 matches at 8 bases. The V and J ends lost 3 bases and 0 bases, in that order; junction bases with no gene match: 5. The CDR3 is 17 residues long. The germline CDR1 and CDR2 sequences are SGHRS and YFSETQ. CDR3 in DNA: TGCGCCAGCAGCTCGACTAGCGTATCCTCTGGGGCCAACGTCCTGACTTTC. Translating it yields CASSSTSVSSGANVLTF.

This clone has only one observation. J is TRBJ2-1 and V is TRBV9; 7 nucleotides align to TRBD1. V dropped 0 bases and J dropped 7; count of bases not matched to a gene: 10. The CDR3 runs to 16 residues. Germline CDR1 reads SGDLS; CDR2 reads YYNGEE. CDR3: CASSVAPGPGGNEQFF. CDR3 sequence (DNA): TGTGCCAGCAGCGTAGCTCCGGGTCCAGGGGGAAATGAGCAGTTCTTC.

The chain recombines TRBV5-1 with TRBJ1-5; D gene unclear. Trimming took off 4 bases at V and 4 bases at J, with 15 bases between the two ends. CDR1 is SGHRS and CDR2 is YFSETQ in the germline V gene. This CDR3 has 15 amino acids. CDR3 region: CASSTTTTWNQPQHF. The CDR3, as DNA: TGCGCCAGCAGCACCACGACAACCTGGAATCAGCCCCAGCATTTT.

The chain is built from TRBV9 and TRBJ2-3; possibly TRBD1 or TRBD2 for D (5 bases each). The CDR3 extends over 15 amino acids. CDR1 and CDR2 from the germline V gene are SGDLS and YYNGEE. Trimming removed 7 bases at V and 2 bases at J, with 17 bases between. In DNA form, the CDR3 reads TGTGCCAGCGCCACTCGGGACGGCCACACAGATACGCAGTATTTT. This translates into CASATRDGHTDTQYF.

The chain is built from TRBV18 and TRBJ2-4; possible D gene TRBD1, 5 bases. CDR3 length equals 14 residues. Germline CDR1 and CDR2: KGHSH and LQKENI. Trimming took 3 bases from V and 2 from J, leaving 8 bases between them. CDR3 nucleotide sequence: TGTGCCAGCTCACCGACAGCACCCAAAAACATTCAGTACTTC. Translating it yields CASSPTAPKNIQYF.

This chain joins TRBV2 and TRBJ2-3; 15 positions agree with TRBD2. The CDR3 loop spans 15 amino acids. With 4 bases clipped from V and 6 bases from J, the junction kept 2 bases outside the gene matches. Germline CDR1 is SNHLY and CDR2 is FYNNEI. This CDR3 is CASSVGLAGGDTQYF. CDR3 DNA sequence: TGTGCCAGCAGTGTAGGACTAGCGGGAGGGGATACGCAGTATTTT.

This sequence joins TRBV5-4 and TRBJ2-1, with no clear D. The germline V and J ends were trimmed by 0 bases and 7 bases, with 8 bases remaining between them. The CDR3 sequence is 13 residues long. The germline gives CDR1 SGHNT, CDR2 YYREEE (reference sequence). DNA of the CDR3: TGTGCCAGCAGCTTGGACTCATCAAATGAGCAGTTCTTC. Protein product: CASSLDSSNEQFF.